This TCR beta chain was sequenced during a study of cytomegalovirus exposure and HLA in healthy donors. Looking at the study overall: A subsequent analysis reported that the roughly 120 validation repertoires were produced on the same platform that had also been used for the 500 to 700 first-cohort repertoires.

Details on this clone: Its cognate antigen is unknown.

Data came from immunoSEQ multiplex PCR; TCRdb stores just in-frame clones and leaves some out. The repertoire holds roughly 77,000 clones, with over 85% as singletons. General observations from the study: The authors listed over 150 TCR beta chains as cytomegalovirus-associated. In a later analysis, first-cohort TCR clusters were found to tend to co-occur in the 95 to 150 validation repertoires. High sensitivity and specificity were reportedly achieved when the classifier diagnosed cytomegalovirus status.

After removal of 3 bases from V and 0 bases from J, the junction contained 5 bases not matched to a gene. Germline V gene data show CDR1 as LGHNA and CDR2 as YSLEER. The CDR3 covers 16 residues. The receptor was derived from a woman between 18 and 29 years old in good health and CMV-seronegative. This chain uses TRBV4-3 with TRBJ1-3, with 7 bases identical to TRBD1. The sequenced sample consisted of PBMCs. CDR3 protein: CASSQAAGGSGNTIYF. CDR3 bases: TGCGCCAGCAGCCAGGCCGCAGGGGGCTCTGGAAACACCATATATTTT.